This entry concerns a single T cell receptor beta chain. This record belongs to a study of shared T cell receptors in the human thymus. The method was immunoSEQ multiplex PCR; TCRdb's version includes in-frame clones alone and lacks a portion of them. The sample records hundreds of thousands of clones, approximately 89% being singletons. CDR1 is SGHTA, CDR2 FQGNSA, per germline. V was clipped by 4 bases and J by 6 bases; unmatched bases: 4. This CDR3 is built from 14 residues. These data were also filed under a second study, of human thymus T cells. According to that study: The thymus was resected at corrective cardiac surgery. The authors found apparently biased V and J gene usage in thymic and blood repertoires. Thymic repertoires overlap heavily among unrelated individuals, related research has reported.

The V gene is TRBV7-2, the J gene TRBJ1-2; 11 positions agree with TRBD1. The source material was thymocytes. This sequence originates from a boy younger than two with a congenital heart defect. The CDR3, as DNA: TGTGCCAGCAGCTATAGGACAGGGGGCCATGGCTACACCTTC. Translating it yields CASSYRTGGHGYTF.